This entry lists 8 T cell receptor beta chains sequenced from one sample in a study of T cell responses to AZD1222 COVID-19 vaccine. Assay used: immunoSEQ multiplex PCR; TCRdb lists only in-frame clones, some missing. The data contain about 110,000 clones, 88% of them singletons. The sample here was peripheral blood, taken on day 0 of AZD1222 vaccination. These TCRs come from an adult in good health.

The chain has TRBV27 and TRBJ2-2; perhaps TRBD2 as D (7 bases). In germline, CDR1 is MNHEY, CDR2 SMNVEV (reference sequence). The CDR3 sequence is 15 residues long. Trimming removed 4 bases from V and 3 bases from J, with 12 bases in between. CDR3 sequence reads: CASSSRGGDTGELFF. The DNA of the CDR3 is TGTGCCAGCAGTTCGAGGGGGGGTGACACCGGGGAGCTGTTTTTT.

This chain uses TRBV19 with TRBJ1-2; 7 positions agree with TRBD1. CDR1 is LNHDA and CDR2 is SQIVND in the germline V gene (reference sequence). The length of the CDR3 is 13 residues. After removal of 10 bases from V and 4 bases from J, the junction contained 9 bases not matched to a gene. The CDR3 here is CATLRDSFYGYTF. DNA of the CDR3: TGTGCCACCCTCCGGGACAGTTTCTATGGCTACACCTTC.

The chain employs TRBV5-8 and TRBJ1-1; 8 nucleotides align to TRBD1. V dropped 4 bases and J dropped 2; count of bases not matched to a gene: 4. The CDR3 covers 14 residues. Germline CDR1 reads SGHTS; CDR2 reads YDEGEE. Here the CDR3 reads CASSPGQVNTEAFF. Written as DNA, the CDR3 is TGTGCCAGCAGCCCGGGACAGGTAAACACTGAAGCTTTCTTT.

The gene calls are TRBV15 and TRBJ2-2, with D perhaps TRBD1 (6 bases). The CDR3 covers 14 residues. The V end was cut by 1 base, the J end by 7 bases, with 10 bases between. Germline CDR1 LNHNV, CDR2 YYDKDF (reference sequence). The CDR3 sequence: CATSRAGTLGELFF. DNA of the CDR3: TGTGCCACCAGCAGAGCCGGGACACTCGGGGAGCTGTTTTTT.

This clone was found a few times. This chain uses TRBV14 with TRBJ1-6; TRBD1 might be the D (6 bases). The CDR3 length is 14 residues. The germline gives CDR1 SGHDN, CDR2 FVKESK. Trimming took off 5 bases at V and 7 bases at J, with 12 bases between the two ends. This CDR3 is CASSFPTGNSPLHF. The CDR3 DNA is TGTGCCAGCAGCTTCCCTACAGGGAATTCACCCCTCCACTTT.

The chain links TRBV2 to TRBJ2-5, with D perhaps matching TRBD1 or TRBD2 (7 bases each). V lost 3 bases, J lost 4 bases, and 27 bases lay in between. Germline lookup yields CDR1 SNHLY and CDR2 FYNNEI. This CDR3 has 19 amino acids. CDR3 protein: CASSELRLAEPQGGETQYF. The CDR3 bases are TGTGCCAGCAGTGAGCTGAGGCTAGCGGAACCTCAGGGGGGAGAGACCCAGTACTTC.

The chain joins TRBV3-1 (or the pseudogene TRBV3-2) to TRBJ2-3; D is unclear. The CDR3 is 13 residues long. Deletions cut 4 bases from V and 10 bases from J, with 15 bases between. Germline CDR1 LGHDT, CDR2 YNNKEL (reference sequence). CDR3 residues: CASSPPGWSAQYF. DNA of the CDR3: TGTGCCAGCAGCCCCCCAGGATGGAGTGCGCAGTATTTT.

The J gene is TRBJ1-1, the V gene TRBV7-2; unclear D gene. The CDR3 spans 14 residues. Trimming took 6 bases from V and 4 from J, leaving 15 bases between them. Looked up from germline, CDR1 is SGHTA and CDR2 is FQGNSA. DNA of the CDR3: TGTGCCAGCAGTCCTCAACTTGGCAGCACTGAAGCTTTCTTT. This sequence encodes CASSPQLGSTEAFF.